The sequence of this T cell receptor (beta chain) was determined in a study of beta chain features in type 1 diabetes. All of the isolated RNA was reverse transcribed, so expressed TCRB transcripts were sequenced. Produced via immunoSEQ multiplex PCR; TCRdb's table is partial and in-frame only. The table has 550,000 to 850,000 clones, around an eighth seen once; the top ten hold 0.022%. With 4 bases removed from V and 4 bases from J, the gap between germline ends came to 8 bases. Germline V gives CDR1 SQVTM, CDR2 ANQGSEA. The CDR3 is 12 amino acids. This clone was observed a handful of times. Its antigen is currently unknown. Whole-study findings and limits: Moderate yet significant TCRB CDR3 shortening was seen in Type 1 diabetes patients in all four CD4+ subsets.

Sequenced input: naive CD4+ T cells from blood. The receptor comes from a man aged 18 to 29 with type 1 diabetes. The rearrangement joins TRBV29-1 to TRBJ1-5, with a tentative D call TRBD1 (6 bases). The CDR3 region is CSVGGANQPQHF. The CDR3 bases are TGCAGCGTTGGGGGGGCTAATCAGCCCCAGCATTTT. Full variable domain (rest looked up from reference TRBV29-1 and TRBJ1-5): SAVISQKPSRDICQRGTSLTIQCQVDSQVTMMFWYRQQPGQSLTLIATANQGSEATYESGFVIDKFPISRPNLTFSTLTVSNMSPEDSSIYLCSVGGANQPQHFGDGTRLSIL.